Listed below are T cell receptor beta chains from one sample, sequenced in a study of identical twins. TCRdb re-derived calls from the 5' RACE reads in MiXCR, one entry per CDR3 protein. Found here are hundreds of thousands of distinct CDR3 sequences, approximately 7% of them singletons; the top ten hold 3.5% to 4%. This sample also belongs to another study, concerning yellow fever vaccine responses in identical twins.

The sample taken for sequencing was memory (CD45RO+) T cells sorted from blood. These receptors all come from a young woman in good health. The CDR3 runs from the conserved cysteine through the conserved F or W. A D gene is named only where the DNA matches it firmly.

J,V,D,CDR3
TRBJ2-1,TRBV10-3,TRBD2,CAVMEPGLAGGDLYNEQFF
TRBJ2-2,TRBV6-4,TRBD2,CASTTTGASGGLWTGELFF
TRBJ2-1,TRBV4-2,TRBD2,CASSQDTSGSYNEQFF
TRBJ2-1,TRBV2,TRBD2,CASSDNGLGWGNEQFF
TRBJ1-5,TRBV5-6,-,CASSSQGLGGGNQPQHF
TRBJ2-1,TRBV25-1,-,CASSTQTTRGIEQFF
TRBJ1-1,TRBV12-3/TRBV12-4,-,CATLWGNTEAFF
TRBJ2-6,TRBV9,-,CASSVDSEVANVLTF
TRBJ2-2,TRBV10-3,TRBD1,CAINTGQGNTGELFF
TRBJ2-7,TRBV27,-,CASSFSRNSYEQYF
TRBJ1-6,TRBV4-1,-,CASSQEDGSYGAPLHF
TRBJ1-1,TRBV24-1,-,CATSRGVNTEAFF
TRBJ2-3,TRBV29-1,-,CSVAGGGTTQYF